This T cell receptor (beta chain) originates from a study of cytomegalovirus exposure and HLA in healthy donors. Looking at the study overall: In an early release, HLA-typed donors contributed tens of millions of unique TCR sequences.

Amplification used 60 Vbeta primers and 13 Jbeta primers. The assay was immunoSEQ multiplex PCR, and TCRdb's table has in-frame clones only and misses some. Here the sample spans about 110,000 clones, roughly two thirds being singletons. V was clipped by 4 bases and J by 6 bases, with 10 bases between them. Germline-derived CDR1 and CDR2 are DFQATT and SNEGSKA (reference sequence). The CDR3 runs to 11 residues. The sequence derives from a female donor in good health and CMV-seronegative. The specimen sequenced was PBMCs. This chain joins TRBV20-1 and TRBJ2-7; a weak D match, TRBD2 (5 bases). The CDR3 is CSANTRGEQYF. In DNA form, the CDR3 reads TGCAGTGCTAATACTAGAGGCGAGCAGTACTTC.